This T cell receptor beta chain was sequenced for a study of cytomegalovirus exposure and HLA in healthy donors. All the people who gave samples were healthy bone marrow donors. This clone was detected once. The primer mix had 60 Vbeta and 13 Jbeta primers. The protocol was immunoSEQ multiplex PCR, while the TCRdb copy is restricted to in-frame clones and leaves out a portion. This sample carries over 100,000 clones, 60% to 80% of them seen once, and the ten largest clones take around 0.99%. The CDR3 spans 15 residues. The V and J ends lost 0 bases and 7 bases respectively, with 13 bases between them. The germline V gene encodes CDR1 SGHDN and CDR2 FVKESK.

The specimen was PBMCs. The clonotype comes from a male donor in good health and CMV-seronegative. The chain couples TRBV14 to TRBJ2-4; D is possibly TRBD2 (7 bases). The CDR3 spells CASSQDWGGGNIQYF. The CDR3 nucleotides read TGTGCCAGCAGCCAAGACTGGGGAGGGGGGAACATTCAGTACTTC.